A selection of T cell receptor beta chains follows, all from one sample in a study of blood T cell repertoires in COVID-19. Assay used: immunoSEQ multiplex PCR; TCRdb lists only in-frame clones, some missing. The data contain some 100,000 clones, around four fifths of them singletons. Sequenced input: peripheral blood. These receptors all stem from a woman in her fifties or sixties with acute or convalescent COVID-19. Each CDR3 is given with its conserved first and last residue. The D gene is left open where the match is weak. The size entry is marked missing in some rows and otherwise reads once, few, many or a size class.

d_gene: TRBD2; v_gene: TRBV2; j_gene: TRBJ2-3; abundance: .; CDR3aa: CASNYPTGRTSGVTSTDTQYF; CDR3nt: TGTGCCAGCAACTATCCGACAGGAAGGACTAGCGGGGTCACTAGCACAGATACGCAGTATTTT
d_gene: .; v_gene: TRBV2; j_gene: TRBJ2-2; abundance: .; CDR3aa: CASSQRLDAGELFF; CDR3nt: TGTGCCAGCAGCCAAAGACTAGATGCCGGGGAGCTGTTTTTT
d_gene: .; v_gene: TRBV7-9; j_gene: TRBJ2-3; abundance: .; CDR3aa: CASSLVVVGVTDTQYF; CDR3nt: TGTGCCAGCAGCTTAGTGGTGGTCGGGGTCACAGATACGCAGTATTTT
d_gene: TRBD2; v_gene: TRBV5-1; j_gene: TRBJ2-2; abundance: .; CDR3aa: CASSLPTGRGAGELFF; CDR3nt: TGCGCCAGCAGCTTACCGACCGGGAGGGGGGCCGGGGAGCTGTTTTTT
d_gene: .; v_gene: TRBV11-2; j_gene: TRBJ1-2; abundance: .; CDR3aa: CASRSGGSPYGYTF; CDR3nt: TGTGCCAGCAGATCGGGAGGGAGCCCATATGGCTACACCTTC
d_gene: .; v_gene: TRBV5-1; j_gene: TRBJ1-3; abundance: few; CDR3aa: CASSTSGSTGNTIYF; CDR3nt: TGCGCCAGCAGCACCTCAGGGTCAACTGGAAACACCATATATTTT
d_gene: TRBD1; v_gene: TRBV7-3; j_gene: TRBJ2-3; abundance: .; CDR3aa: CASSLRTGGVDTQYF; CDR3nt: TGTGCCAGCAGCTTAAGGACAGGGGGCGTTGATACGCAGTATTTT
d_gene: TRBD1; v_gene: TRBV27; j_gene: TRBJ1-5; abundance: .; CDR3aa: CASSPRGTANQPQHF; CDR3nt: TGTGCCAGCAGCCCTAGGGGGACAGCGAATCAGCCCCAGCATTTT
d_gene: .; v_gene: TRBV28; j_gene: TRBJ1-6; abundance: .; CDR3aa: CASRGGGWGSSYNSPLHF; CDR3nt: TGTGCCAGCAGGGGAGGGGGTTGGGGAAGCTCCTATAATTCACCCCTCCACTTT
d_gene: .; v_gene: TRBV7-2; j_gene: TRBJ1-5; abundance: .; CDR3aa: CASSLDSQPQHF; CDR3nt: TGTGCCAGCAGCTTAGATTCGCAGCCCCAGCATTTT
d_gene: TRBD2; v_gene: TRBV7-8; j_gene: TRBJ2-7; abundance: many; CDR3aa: CASSLVGAGTSGSYEQYF; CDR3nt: TGTGCCAGCAGCTTAGTCGGAGCTGGGACTAGCGGCTCCTACGAGCAGTACTTC
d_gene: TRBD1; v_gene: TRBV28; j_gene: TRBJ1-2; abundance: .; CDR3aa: CASRWPGQHYGYTF; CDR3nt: TGTGCCAGCAGGTGGCCGGGACAGCACTATGGCTACACCTTC
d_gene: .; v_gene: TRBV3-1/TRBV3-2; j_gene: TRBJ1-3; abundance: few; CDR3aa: CASSPIQGNTIYF; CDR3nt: TGTGCCAGCAGCCCGATACAAGGAAACACCATATATTTT
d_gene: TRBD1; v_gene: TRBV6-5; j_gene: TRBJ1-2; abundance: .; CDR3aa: CASSYFTGGVQGYTF; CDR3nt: TGTGCCAGCAGTTACTTTACAGGGGGCGTTCAAGGCTACACCTTC
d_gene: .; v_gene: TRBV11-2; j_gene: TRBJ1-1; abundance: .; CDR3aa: CASSNRADTEAFF; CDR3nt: TGTGCCAGCAGCAACAGGGCTGACACTGAAGCTTTCTTT
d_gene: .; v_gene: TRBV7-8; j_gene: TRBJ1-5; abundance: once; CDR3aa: CASSLYGDQPQHF; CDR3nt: TGTGCCAGCAGCTTATACGGGGATCAGCCCCAGCATTTT
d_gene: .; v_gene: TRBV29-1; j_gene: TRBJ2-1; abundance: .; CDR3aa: CSASSGWNEQFF; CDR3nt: TGCAGCGCCTCGTCAGGATGGAATGAGCAGTTCTTC
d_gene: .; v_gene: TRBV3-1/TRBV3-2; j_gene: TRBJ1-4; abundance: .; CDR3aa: CASRRNAWGPEKLFF; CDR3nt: TGTGCCAGCAGGAGAAACGCCTGGGGGCCTGAAAAACTGTTTTTT
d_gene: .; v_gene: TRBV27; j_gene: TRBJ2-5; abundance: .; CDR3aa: CASSFSLGRQETQYF; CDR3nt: TGTGCCAGCAGTTTCTCTTTGGGGAGACAAGAGACCCAGTACTTC
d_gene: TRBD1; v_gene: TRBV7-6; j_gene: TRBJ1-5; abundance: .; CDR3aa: CASSQGQGAGQPQHF; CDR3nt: TGTGCCAGCAGTCAAGGACAGGGGGCAGGGCAGCCCCAGCATTTT
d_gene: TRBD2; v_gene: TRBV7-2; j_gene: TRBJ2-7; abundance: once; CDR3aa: CASSLALWTSDSYEQYF; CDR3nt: TGTGCCAGCAGCTTAGCGCTATGGACTAGCGATTCCTACGAGCAGTACTTC
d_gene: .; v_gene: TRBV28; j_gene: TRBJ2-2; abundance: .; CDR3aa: CASLNGQLTGELFF; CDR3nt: TGTGCCAGCTTGAATGGACAACTCACCGGGGAGCTGTTTTTT
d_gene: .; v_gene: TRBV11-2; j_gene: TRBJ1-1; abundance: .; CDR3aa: CASSLVRIGRDTEAFF; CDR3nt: TGTGCCAGCAGCTTAGTCCGGATAGGGAGGGACACTGAAGCTTTCTTT
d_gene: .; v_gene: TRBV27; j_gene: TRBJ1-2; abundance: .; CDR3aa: CASSLSTGQRYYGYTF; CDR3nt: TGTGCCAGCAGCCTATCTACAGGGCAAAGGTACTATGGCTACACCTTC
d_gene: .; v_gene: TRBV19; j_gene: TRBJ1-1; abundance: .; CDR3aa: CATSYGVTEAFF; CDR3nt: TGTGCCACCTCGTACGGGGTGACTGAAGCTTTCTTT
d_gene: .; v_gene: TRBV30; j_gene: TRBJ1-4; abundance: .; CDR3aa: CAWSIVLNEKLFF; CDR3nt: TGTGCCTGGAGCATAGTCCTTAATGAAAAACTGTTTTTT
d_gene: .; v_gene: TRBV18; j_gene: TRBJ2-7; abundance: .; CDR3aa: CASSPQRQVSSYEQYF; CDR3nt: TGCGCCAGCTCCCCCCAAAGACAGGTGAGCTCCTACGAGCAGTACTTC
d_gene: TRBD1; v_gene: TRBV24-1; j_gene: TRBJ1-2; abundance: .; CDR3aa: CATSDERDRGPRSYTF; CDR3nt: TGTGCCACCAGTGATGAAAGGGACAGGGGCCCTAGATCCTACACCTTC
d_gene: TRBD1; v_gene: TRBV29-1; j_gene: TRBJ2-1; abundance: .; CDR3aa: CSVRTGDYNEQFF; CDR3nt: TGCAGCGTTAGGACAGGGGACTACAATGAGCAGTTCTTC
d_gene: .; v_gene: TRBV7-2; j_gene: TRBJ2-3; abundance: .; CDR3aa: CASSYGMTSNTDTQYF; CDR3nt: TGTGCCAGCAGCTACGGGATGACCTCGAACACAGATACGCAGTATTTT
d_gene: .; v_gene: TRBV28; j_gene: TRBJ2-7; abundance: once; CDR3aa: CASSTLSVSPLYEQYF; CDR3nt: TGTGCCAGCAGTACGCTCTCGGTATCCCCGCTCTACGAGCAGTACTTC
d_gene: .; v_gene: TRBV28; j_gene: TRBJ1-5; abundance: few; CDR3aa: CASFDSNYNQPQHF; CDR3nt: TGTGCCAGTTTCGACAGTAACTACAATCAGCCCCAGCATTTT
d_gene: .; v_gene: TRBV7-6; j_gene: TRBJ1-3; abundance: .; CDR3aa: CASSLAVGGSGNTIYF; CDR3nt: TGTGCCAGCAGCTTAGCGGTGGGAGGGTCTGGAAACACCATATATTTT
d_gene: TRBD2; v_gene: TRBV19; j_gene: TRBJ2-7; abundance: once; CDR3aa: CASSPGGAPYEQYF; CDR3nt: TGTGCCAGTAGTCCGGGGGGGGCCCCCTACGAGCAGTACTTC
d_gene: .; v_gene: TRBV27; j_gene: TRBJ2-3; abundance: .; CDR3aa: CASSLLPVGADTQYF; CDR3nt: TGTGCCAGCAGTTTACTCCCAGTCGGGGCAGATACGCAGTATTTT
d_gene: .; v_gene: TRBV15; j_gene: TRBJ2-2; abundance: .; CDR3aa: CATSSPLGLDTGELFF; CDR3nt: TGTGCCACCAGCAGCCCCCTGGGACTTGACACCGGGGAGCTGTTTTTT
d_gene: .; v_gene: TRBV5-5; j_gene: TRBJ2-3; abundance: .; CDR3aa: CASSSPGDTDTQYF; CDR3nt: TGTGCCAGCAGCTCACCGGGGGACACAGATACGCAGTATTTT
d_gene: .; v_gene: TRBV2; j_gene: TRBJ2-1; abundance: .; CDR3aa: CASKGGNEQFF; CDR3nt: TGTGCCAGCAAAGGGGGCAATGAGCAGTTCTTC
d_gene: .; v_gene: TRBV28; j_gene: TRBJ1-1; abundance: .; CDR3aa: CVVHNRVEAFF; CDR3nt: TGTGTCGTCCATAACCGCGTAGAAGCTTTCTTT
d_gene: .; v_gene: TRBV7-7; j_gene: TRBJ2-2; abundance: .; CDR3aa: CASSRDPGVGELFF; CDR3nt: TGTGCTAGCAGCCGCGACCCGGGAGTCGGGGAGCTGTTTTTT
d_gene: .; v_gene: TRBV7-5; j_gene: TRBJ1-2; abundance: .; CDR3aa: CARGAHCYGYTF; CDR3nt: TGTGCCAGAGGGGCCCATTGCTATGGCTACACCTTC
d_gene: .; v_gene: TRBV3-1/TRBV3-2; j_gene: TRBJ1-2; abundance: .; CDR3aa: CASSHPSVPNYGYTF; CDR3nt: TGTGCCAGCAGCCACCCGTCTGTTCCTAACTATGGCTACACCTTC
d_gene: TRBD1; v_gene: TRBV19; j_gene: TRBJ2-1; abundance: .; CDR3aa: CASSRTGGNEQFF; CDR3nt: TGTGCCAGTAGTCGGACAGGGGGCAATGAGCAGTTCTTC
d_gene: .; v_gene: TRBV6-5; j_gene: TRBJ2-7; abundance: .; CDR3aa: CASRVRDFWNEQYF; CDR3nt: TGTGCCAGCAGAGTTCGGGATTTTTGGAACGAGCAGTACTTC
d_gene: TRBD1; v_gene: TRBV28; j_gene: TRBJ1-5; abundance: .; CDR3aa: CASSQRTGVTGSNQPQHF; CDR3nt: TGTGCCAGCAGTCAAAGGACAGGGGTAACGGGGAGCAATCAGCCCCAGCATTTT
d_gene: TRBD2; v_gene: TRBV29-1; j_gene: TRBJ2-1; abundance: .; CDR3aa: CSVPLGGGAQNEQFF; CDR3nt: TGCAGCGTCCCACTGGGCGGGGGGGCTCAAAATGAGCAGTTCTTC
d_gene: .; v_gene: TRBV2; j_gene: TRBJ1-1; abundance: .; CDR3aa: CASTPGQFTEAFF; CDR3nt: TGTGCCAGCACTCCCGGACAGTTCACTGAAGCTTTCTTT
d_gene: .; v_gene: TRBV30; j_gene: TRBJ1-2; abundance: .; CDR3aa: CAWSVMTEDGYTF; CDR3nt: TGTGCCTGGAGTGTGATGACAGAGGATGGCTACACCTTC
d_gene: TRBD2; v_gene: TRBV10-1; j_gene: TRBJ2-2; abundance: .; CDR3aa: CASSGLAGFTGELFF; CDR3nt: TGCGCCAGCAGCGGACTAGCGGGGTTTACCGGGGAGCTGTTTTTT
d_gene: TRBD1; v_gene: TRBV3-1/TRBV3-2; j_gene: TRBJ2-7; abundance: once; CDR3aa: CASSQGTGPAREQYF; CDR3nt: TGTGCCAGCAGCCAAGGGACAGGGCCAGCGCGGGAGCAGTACTTC
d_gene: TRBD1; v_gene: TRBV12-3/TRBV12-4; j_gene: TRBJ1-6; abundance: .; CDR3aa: CASRITGDSPLHF; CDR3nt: TGTGCCAGCAGGATCACAGGGGATTCACCCCTCCACTTT